This record concerns one TCR beta chain sequence. Ten or more counts support this clonotype. Its binding antigen is unknown. Per-base qualities were not stored, and no clone one base away is much larger. Sequencing relied on an Illumina NovaSeq 6000. TCR cDNA was made using 5'RACE template switching, a step that added a universal primer site and unique molecular identifiers. Priming for cDNA synthesis came from both the TCR alpha and TCR beta constant segments. Library amplification involved two PCR steps, and the second step added sample barcodes and sequencing adapters. Libraries were sequenced on Illumina HiSeq 2500 (2x100 bp) or NovaSeq (2x150 bp). As for the authors' bioinformatics: MIGEC handled demultiplexing of reads and collapsing into UMI consensus sequences, while MiXCR performed V(D)J alignment. Vaccine-responding clonotypes were identified with edgeR using replicate PBMC samples, with FDR below 0.01 and a log2 fold change above 5 up to day 15 being required. Each bulk clonotype was labeled CD4 or CD8 based on which sequenced repertoire, CD4 or CD8, contained the clonotype at higher abundance. TCRdb redid the processing of the public reads, applying fastp at Q25 and MiXCR, and retained in-frame beta chains. All rows with the same CDR3 protein become a single entry with the most common DNA and genes. The V and J calls and clone size come from TCRdb's table, not from the authors' own analysis. This sample holds 300,000 to 400,000 distinct CDR3 sequences; around an eighth were observed only once. About 3% of the sample belongs to the ten largest clones.

Germline trimming: 6 bases from V, 6 bases from J; junction bases outside gene matches: 9. Based on the germline V gene, the CDR1 and CDR2 sequences are KGHSH and LQKENI. The CDR3 measures 15 amino acids from cysteine to phenylalanine. The retained sequence is limited to the CDR3, 45 bases, with the frame set at the first base. This entry is derived from a study of T cells after yellow fever vaccination (dated by TCRdb to the late 2010s). Regarding the complete study: Libraries from fractions with low cell numbers were prepared with the SMART-Seq v4 Ultra Low Input RNA kit. Blood samples were taken at several timepoints before and after primary and secondary immunization, and bulk PBMC replicates and cell subsets were isolated. Bulk TCR alpha and beta repertoires were sequenced longitudinally to track T-cell clones before and after primary and booster YFV17D yellow fever vaccination. Two healthy male donors, one aged 18 to 30 and one aged 30 to 40 years, made up the cohort.

Interpreted using the paper, the treatment or condition label stands for: live attenuated yellow fever vaccine strain. A standard Ficoll-Paque protocol was used to isolate PBMCs from peripheral blood. Dynabeads CD4 and CD8 positive selection kits were used to isolate CD4 and CD8 T-cell fractions. TriZol was used to extract RNA from bulk PBMCs, from CD4 and CD8 fractions, and from dextramer-positive and dextramer-negative fractions. The paper as a whole reports these results and caveats: Most clones expanded after primary vaccination were re-detected after the booster (96% of CD4 and around nine tenths of CD8), suggesting broad memory maintenance. The secondary T-cell response was found to be weaker but faster than the primary response, with a peak reached on day 5 rather than on day 15. Because abundant contaminating clonotypes from the bulk population could be contained in FACS-sorted repertoires, computational filtering was required. The study included only two donors, which limits how far the findings can be generalized. A small fraction of clonotypes appeared in both the CD4 and CD8 compartments, likely as a result of convergent recombination.

The chain links TRBV18 with TRBJ2-1; 9 of the junction bases match TRBD1. This receptor was taken from a man aged 18 to 30 who received the YFV17D yellow fever vaccine. The material sequenced was CD4+ T cells sorted from PBMCs, taken 15 days after the yellow fever booster vaccination. The DNA sequence follows: TGTGCCAGCTCCTGGCAACAGGGGGCCTCCAATGAGCAGTTCTTC. The encoded protein is CASSWQQGASNEQFF.